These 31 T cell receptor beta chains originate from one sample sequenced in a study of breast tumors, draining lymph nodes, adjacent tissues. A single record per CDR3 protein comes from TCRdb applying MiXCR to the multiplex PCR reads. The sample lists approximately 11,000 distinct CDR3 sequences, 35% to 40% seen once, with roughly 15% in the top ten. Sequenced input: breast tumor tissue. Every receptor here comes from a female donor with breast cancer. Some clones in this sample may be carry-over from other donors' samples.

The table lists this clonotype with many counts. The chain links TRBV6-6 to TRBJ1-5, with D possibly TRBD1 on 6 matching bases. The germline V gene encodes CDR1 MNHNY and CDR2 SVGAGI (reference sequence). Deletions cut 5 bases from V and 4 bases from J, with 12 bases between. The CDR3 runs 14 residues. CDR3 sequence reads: CASSQPGQNQPQHF. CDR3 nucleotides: TGTGCCAGCAGTCAACCGGGACAAAATCAGCCCCAGCATTTT.

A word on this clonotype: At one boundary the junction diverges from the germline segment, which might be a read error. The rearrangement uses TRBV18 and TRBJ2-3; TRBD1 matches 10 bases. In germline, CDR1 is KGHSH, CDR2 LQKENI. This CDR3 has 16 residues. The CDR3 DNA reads TGTGCCAGCTCACGCGGTCCGGGACAGGGGAAAGATCCGCAGTATTTT. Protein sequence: CASSRGPGQGKDPQYF.

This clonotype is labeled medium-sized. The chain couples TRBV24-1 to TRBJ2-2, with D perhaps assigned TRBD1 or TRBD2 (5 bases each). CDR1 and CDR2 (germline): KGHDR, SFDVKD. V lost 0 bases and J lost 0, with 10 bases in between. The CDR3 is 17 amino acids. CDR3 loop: CATSDLWDPANTGELFF. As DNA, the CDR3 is TGTGCCACCAGTGATTTGTGGGACCCAGCGAACACCGGGGAGCTGTTTTTT.

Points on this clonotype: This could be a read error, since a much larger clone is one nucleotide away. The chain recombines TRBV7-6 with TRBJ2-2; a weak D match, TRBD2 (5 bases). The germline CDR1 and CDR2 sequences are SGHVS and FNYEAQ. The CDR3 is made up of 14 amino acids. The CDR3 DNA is TGTGCTAGCAGCCGGAGCGGGAACACCGGGGAGCTGTTTTTT. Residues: CASSRSGNTGELFF.

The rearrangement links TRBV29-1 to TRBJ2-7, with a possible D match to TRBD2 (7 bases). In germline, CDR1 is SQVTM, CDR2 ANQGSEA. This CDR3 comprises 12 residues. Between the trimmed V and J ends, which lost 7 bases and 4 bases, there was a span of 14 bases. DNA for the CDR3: TGCAGCGGGGGAGGGGGACCGTACGAGCAGTACTTC. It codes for CSGGGGPYEQYF.

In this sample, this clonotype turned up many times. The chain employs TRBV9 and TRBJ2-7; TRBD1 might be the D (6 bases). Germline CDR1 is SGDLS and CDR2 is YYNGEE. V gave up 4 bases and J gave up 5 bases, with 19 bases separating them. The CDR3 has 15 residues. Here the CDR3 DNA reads TGTGCCAGCAGCCCCCGACAGGCCCCTAACGACGAGCAGTACTTC. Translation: CASSPRQAPNDEQYF.

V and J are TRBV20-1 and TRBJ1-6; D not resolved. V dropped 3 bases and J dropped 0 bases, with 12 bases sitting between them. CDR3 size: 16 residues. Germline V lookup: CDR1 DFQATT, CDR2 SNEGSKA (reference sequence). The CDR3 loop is CSASPQASSYNSPLHF. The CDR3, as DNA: TGCAGTGCTAGTCCGCAGGCAAGCTCCTATAATTCACCCCTCCACTTT.

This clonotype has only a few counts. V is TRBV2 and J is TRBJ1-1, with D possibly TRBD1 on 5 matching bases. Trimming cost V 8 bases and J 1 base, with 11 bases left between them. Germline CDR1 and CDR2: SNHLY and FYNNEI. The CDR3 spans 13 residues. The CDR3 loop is CASRRTSNTEAFF. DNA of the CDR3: TGTGCCAGCCGTAGGACATCGAACACTGAAGCTTTCTTT.

This chain's CDR3 is CASSVLGDGPYEQYF. The CDR3 DNA reads TGTGCCAGCAGCGTACTAGGGGACGGACCCTACGAGCAGTACTTC. V usage is TRBV9 and J usage is TRBJ2-7; D tentatively reads TRBD1 or TRBD2 (5 bases each). The germline V gene has CDR1 SGDLS and CDR2 YYNGEE. The CDR3 length is 15 residues. V lost 1 base to trimming and J lost 2 bases, with 13 bases between them.

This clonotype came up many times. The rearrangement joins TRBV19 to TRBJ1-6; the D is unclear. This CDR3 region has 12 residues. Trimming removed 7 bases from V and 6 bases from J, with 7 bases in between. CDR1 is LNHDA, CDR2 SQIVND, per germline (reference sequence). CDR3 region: CASKDFNSPLHF. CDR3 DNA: TGTGCCAGTAAGGATTTTAATTCACCCCTCCACTTT. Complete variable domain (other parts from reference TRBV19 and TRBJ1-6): DGGITQSPKYLFRKEGQNVTLSCEQNLNHDAMYWYRQDPGQGLRLIYYSQIVNDFQKGDIAEGYSVSREKKESFPLTVTSAQKNPTAFYLCASKDFNSPLHFGNGTRLTVT.

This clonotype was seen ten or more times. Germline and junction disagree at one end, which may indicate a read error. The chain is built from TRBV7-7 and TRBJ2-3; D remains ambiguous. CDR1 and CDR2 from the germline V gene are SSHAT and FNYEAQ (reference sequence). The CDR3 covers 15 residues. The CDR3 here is CASSPGQASTDTQYF. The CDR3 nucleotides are TGTGCTAGCAGCCCAGGCCAGGCAAGCACAGATACGCAGTATTTT.

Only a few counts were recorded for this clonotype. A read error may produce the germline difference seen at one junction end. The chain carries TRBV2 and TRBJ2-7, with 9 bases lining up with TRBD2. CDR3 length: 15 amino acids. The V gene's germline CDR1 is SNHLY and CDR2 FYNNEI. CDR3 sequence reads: CASSEGAGGLDEQYF. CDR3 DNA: TGTGCCAGCAGCGAAGGGGCGGGAGGGCTTGACGAGCAGTACTTC.

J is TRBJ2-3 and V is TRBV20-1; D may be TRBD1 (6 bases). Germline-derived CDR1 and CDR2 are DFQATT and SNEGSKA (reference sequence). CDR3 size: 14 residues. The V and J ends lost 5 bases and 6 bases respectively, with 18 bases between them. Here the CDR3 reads CSAFSTGLEDTQYF. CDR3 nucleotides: TGCAGTGCTTTCTCAACAGGGCTTGAGGATACGCAGTATTTT.

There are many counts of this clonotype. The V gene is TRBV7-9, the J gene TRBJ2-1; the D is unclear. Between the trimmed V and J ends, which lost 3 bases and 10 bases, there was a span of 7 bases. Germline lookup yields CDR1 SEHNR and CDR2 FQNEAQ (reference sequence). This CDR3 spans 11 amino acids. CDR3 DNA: TGTGCCAGCAGCTTTCTGGGAGAGCAGTTCTTC. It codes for CASSFLGEQFF. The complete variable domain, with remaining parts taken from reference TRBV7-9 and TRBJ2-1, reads DTGVSQNPRHKITKRGQNVTFRCDPISEHNRLYWYRQTLGQGPEFLTYFQNEAQLEKSRLLSDRFSAERPKGSFSTLEIQRTEQGDSAMYLCASSFLGEQFFGPGTRLTVL.

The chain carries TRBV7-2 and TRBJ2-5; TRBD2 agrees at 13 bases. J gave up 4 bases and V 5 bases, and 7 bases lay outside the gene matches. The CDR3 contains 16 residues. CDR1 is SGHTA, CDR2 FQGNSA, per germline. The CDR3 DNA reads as TGTGCCAGCAGCCGAACTAGCGGGAGGGCTCGAGAGACCCAGTACTTC. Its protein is CASSRTSGRARETQYF.

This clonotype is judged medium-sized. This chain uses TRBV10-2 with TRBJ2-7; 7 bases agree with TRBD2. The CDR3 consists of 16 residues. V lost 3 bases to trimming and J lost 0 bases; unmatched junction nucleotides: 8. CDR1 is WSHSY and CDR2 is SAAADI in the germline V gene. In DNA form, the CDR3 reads TGCGCCAGCAGTGACCGAGCGGGACCAAGCTCCTACGAGCAGTACTTC. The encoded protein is CASSDRAGPSSYEQYF.

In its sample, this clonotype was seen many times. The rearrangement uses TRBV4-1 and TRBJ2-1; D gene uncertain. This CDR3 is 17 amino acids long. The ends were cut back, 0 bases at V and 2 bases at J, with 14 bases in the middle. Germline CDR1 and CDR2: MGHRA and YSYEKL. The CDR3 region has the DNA TGCGCCAGCAGCCAAGATTTAACGGCAGGAGCCTACAATGAGCAGTTCTTC. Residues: CASSQDLTAGAYNEQFF.

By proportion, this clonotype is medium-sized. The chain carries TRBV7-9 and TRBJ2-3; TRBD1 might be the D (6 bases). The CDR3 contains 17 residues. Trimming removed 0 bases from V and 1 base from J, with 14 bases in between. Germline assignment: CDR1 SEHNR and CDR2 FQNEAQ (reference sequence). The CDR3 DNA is TGTGCCAGCAGCTTAGCGGCAGGGGTCATGGGCACAGATACGCAGTATTTT. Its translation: CASSLAAGVMGTDTQYF. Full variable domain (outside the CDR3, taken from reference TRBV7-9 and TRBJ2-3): DTGVSQNPRHKITKRGQNVTFRCDPISEHNRLYWYRQTLGQGPEFLTYFQNEAQLEKSRLLSDRFSAERPKGSFSTLEIQRTEQGDSAMYLCASSLAAGVMGTDTQYFGPGTRLTVL.

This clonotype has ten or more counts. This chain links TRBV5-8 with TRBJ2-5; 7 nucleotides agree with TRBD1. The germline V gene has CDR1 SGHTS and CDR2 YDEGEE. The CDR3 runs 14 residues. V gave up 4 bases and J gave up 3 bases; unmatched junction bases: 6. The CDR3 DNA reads TGTGCCAGCAGCCCCCGACAGGGAGAAGAGACCCAGTACTTC. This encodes CASSPRQGEETQYF.

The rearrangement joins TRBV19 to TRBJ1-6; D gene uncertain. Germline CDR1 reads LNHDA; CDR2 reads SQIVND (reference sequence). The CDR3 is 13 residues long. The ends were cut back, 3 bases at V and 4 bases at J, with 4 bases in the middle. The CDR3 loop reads CASSIGYNSPLHF. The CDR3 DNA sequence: TGTGCCAGTAGTATTGGGTATAATTCACCCCTCCACTTT.

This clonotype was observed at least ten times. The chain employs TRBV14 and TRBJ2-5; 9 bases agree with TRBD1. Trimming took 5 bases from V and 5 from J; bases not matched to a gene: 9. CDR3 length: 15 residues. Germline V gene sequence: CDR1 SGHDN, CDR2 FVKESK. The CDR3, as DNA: TGTGCCAGCAGCGACGACCGGACAGGGGTGGAGACCCAGTACTTC. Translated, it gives CASSDDRTGVETQYF.

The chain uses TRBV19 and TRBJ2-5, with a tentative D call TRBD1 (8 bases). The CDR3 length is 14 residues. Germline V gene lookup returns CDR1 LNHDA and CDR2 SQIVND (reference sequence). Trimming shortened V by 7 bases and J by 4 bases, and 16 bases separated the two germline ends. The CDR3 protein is CASNDRGGVETQYF. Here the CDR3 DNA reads TGTGCCAGTAATGACAGGGGAGGGGTAGAGACCCAGTACTTC.

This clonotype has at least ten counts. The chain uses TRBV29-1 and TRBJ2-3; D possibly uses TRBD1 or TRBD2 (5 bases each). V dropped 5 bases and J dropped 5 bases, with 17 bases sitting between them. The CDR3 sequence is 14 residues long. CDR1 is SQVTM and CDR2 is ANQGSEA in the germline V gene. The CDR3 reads CSVISSTGGDTQYF. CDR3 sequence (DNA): TGCAGCGTTATCTCAAGCACTGGGGGAGATACGCAGTATTTT.

For the CDR3, the DNA is TGTGCCAGCAGCTTGGAGGTAGGGAGAGGGCTCCAGCATTTT. Translating gives CASSLEVGRGLQHF. The chain combines TRBV11-2 with TRBJ1-5; unclear D gene. The CDR3 has 14 residues. The V end was cut by 3 bases, the J end by 12 bases, with 18 bases between. The V gene's germline CDR1 is SGHAT and CDR2 FQNNGV.

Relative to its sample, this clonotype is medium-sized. This CDR3 reads CSASGQGATDTQYF. In DNA form, the CDR3 reads TGCAGTGCTTCGGGACAGGGGGCGACAGATACGCAGTATTTT. The V call is TRBV20-1, the J call TRBJ2-3; TRBD1 matches 12 bases. CDR3 length: 14 amino acids. V trimming: 5 bases; J trimming: 3 bases; junction bases outside the gene matches: 3. Germline CDR1 and CDR2: DFQATT and SNEGSKA (reference sequence).

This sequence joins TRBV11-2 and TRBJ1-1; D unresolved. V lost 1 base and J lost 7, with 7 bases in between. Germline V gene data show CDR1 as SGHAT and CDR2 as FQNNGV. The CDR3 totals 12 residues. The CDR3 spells CASSLGTFEAFF. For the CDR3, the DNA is TGTGCCAGCAGCTTAGGGACGTTTGAAGCTTTCTTT.

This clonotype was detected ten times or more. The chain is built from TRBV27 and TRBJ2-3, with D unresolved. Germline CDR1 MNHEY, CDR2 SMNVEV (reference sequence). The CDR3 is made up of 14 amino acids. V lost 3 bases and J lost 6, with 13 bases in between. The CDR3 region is CASSFGRPVDTQYF. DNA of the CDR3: TGTGCCAGCAGTTTTGGCAGACCTGTCGATACGCAGTATTTT.

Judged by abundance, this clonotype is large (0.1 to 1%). CDR3 sequence (DNA): TGTGCCAGTAGTGGACTAGCGGGAGGTACTGGGGCCAACGTCCTGACTTTC. Protein product: CASSGLAGGTGANVLTF. The chain is built from TRBV19 and TRBJ2-6, with 14 nucleotides matching TRBD2. Germline loops: CDR1 LNHDA, CDR2 SQIVND (reference sequence). This CDR3 is 17 amino acids long. Trimming at V came to 5 bases and at J to 2 bases, leaving 2 bases not matched to a gene.

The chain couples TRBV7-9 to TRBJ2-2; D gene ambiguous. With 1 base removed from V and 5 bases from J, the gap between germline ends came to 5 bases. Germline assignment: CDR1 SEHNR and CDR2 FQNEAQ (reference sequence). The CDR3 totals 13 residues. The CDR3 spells CASSLGGTGELFF. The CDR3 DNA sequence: TGTGCCAGCAGCTTAGGTGGTACCGGGGAGCTGTTTTTT.

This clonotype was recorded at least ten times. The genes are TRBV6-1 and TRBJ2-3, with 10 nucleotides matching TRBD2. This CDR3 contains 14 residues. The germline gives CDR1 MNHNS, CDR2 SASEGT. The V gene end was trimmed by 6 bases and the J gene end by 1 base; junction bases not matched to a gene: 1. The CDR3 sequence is CASRGTSGTDTQYF. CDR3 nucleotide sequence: TGTGCCAGCAGAGGGACTAGCGGCACAGATACGCAGTATTTT.

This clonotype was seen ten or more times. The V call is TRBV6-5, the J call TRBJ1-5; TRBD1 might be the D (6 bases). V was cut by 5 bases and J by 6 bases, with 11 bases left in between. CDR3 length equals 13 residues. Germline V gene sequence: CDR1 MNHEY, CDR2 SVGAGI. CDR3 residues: CASSHREGQPQHF. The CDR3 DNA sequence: TGTGCCAGCAGTCACAGGGAGGGTCAGCCCCAGCATTTT.